The 2 T cell receptor beta chains below come from one sample, sequenced in a study of blood T cells in healthy people across ages. A second PCR of about 7 to 12 cycles used a sample-barcoded 5' primer and a J-beta primer mix. TCRdb reprocessed the 5' RACE reads with MiXCR, giving one entry per CDR3 protein. The data hold 1.5 million to 2 million distinct CDR3 sequences, with around 36% observed a single time. The sample taken for sequencing was blood. These receptors all stem from a woman aged 25 to 39 in good health.

This clonotype has more than one count but fewer than ten. The chain joins TRBV9 to TRBJ2-7, with 7 nucleotides matching TRBD2. The CDR3 is 14 residues long. Germline CDR1 and CDR2: SGDLS and YYNGEE. V trimming: 4 bases; J trimming: 6 bases; junction bases outside the gene matches: 10. DNA for the CDR3: TGTGCCAGCAGCCCCAGGACTAGTTCTTCCGAGCAGTACTTC. Translation: CASSPRTSSSEQYF.

The chain couples TRBV20-1 to TRBJ1-1; the D is unclear. Germline V CDR1 and CDR2: DFQATT, SNEGSKA (reference sequence). Trimming took off 3 bases at V and 3 bases at J, with 5 bases between the two ends. This CDR3 has 11 amino acids. The CDR3 DNA reads as TGCAGTGCTAGTTGGGACACTGAAGCTTTCTTT. Translated, it gives CSASWDTEAFF.